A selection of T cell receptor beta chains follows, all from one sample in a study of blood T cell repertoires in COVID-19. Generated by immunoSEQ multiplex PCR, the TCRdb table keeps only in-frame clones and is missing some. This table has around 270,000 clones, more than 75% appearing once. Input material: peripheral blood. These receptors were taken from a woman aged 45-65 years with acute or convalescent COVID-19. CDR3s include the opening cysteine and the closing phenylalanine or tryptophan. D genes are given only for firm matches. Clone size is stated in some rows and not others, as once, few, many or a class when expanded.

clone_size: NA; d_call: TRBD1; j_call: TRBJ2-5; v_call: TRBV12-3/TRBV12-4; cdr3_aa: CASRTGSKTQYF; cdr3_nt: TGTGCCAGCAGGACAGGGTCAAAGACCCAGTACTTC
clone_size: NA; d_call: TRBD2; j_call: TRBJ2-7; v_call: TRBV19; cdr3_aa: CASSIGVTSGSHEQYF; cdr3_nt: TGTGCCAGTAGTATAGGAGTTACTAGCGGGAGCCACGAGCAGTACTTC
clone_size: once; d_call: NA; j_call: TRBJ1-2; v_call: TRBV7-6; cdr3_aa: CASSLVRNYGYTF; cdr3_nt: TGTGCCAGCAGCTTAGTGAGAAACTATGGCTACACCTTC
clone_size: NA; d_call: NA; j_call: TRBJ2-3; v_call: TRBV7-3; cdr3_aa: CASSFWASYTDTQYF; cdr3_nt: TGTGCCAGCAGCTTTTGGGCCAGCTACACAGATACGCAGTATTTT
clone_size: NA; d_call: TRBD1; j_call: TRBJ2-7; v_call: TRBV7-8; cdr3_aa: CASSFTGGTYEQYF; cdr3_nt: TGTGCCAGCAGCTTTACAGGGGGTACCTACGAGCAGTACTTC
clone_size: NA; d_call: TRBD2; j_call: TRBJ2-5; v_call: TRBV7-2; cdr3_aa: CASSGRASGSFETQYF; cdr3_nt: TGTGCCAGCAGCGGAAGGGCTAGCGGGAGTTTTGAGACCCAGTACTTC
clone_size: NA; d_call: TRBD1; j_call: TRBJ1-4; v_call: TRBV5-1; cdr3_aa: CASSRTGGASSEKLFF; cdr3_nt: TGCGCCAGCAGCCGGACAGGGGGCGCCTCCTCTGAAAAACTGTTTTTT
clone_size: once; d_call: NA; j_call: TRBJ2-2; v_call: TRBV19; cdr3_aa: CASSRSAGVGTGELFF; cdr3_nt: TGTGCCAGTAGTAGGTCGGCAGGGGTGGGCACCGGGGAGCTGTTTTTT
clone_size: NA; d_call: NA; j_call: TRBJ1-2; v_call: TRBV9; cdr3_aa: CASSVSNRGYTF; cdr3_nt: TGTGCCAGCAGCGTAAGTAATAGAGGCTACACCTTC
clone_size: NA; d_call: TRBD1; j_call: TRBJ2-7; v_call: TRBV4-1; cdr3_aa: CASSPVEEGGTYEQYF; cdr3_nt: TGCGCCAGCAGCCCGGTTGAGGAAGGGGGCACCTACGAGCAGTACTTC
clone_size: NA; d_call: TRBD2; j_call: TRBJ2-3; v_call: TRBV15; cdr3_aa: CATSARLAGGADTQYF; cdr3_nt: TGTGCCACCAGCGCCCGACTAGCGGGAGGAGCAGATACGCAGTATTTT
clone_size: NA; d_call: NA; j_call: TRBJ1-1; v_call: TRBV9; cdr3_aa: CASSNPTLMNTEAFF; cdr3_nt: TGTGCCAGCAGCAACCCGACACTCATGAACACTGAAGCTTTCTTT
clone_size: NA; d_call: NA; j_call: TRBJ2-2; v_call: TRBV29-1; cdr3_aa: CSVARTDLTGELFF; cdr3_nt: TGCAGCGTTGCCAGGACAGATCTGACCGGGGAGCTGTTTTTT
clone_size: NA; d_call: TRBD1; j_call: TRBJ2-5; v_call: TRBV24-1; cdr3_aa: CATSDLGRGLETQYF; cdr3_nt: TGTGCCACCAGTGATTTGGGCAGGGGGTTAGAGACCCAGTACTTC
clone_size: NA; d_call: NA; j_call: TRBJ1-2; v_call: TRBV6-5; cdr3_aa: CASSSQAGYGYTF; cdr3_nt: TGTGCCAGCAGTTCACAGGCTGGCTATGGCTACACCTTC
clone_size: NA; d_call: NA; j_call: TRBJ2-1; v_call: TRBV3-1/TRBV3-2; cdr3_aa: CASSQGWGLFSEQFF; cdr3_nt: TGTGCCAGCAGCCAAGGATGGGGACTGTTTTCTGAGCAGTTCTTC
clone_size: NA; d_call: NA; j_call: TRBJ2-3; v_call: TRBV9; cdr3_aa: CASSVGLKNTDTQYF; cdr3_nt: TGTGCCAGCAGCGTAGGACTTAAAAACACAGATACGCAGTATTTT
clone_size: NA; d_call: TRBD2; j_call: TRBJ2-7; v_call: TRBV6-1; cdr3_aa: CASSAGLAGIGYEQYF; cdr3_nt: TGTGCCAGCAGTGCAGGACTAGCGGGAATCGGATACGAGCAGTACTTC
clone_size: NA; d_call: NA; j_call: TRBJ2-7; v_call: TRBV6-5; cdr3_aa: CASSYLTSTYEQYF; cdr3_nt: TGTGCCAGCAGTTACCTGACATCCACCTACGAGCAGTACTTC
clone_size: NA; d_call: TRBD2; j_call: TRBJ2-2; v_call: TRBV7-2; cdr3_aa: CASSPNQGLAGYTGELFF; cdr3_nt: TGTGCCAGCAGCCCGAATCAAGGGCTAGCGGGGTACACCGGGGAGCTGTTTTTT
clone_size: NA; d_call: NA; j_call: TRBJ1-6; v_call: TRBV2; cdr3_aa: CASSEMGQLNSPLHF; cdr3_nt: TGTGCCAGCAGTGAAATGGGCCAACTTAATTCACCCCTCCACTTT
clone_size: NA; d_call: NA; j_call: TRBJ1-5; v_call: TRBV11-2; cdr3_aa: CASSLGGGLSNQPQHF; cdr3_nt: TGTGCCAGCAGCTTAGGGGGGGGTTTGAGCAATCAGCCCCAGCATTTT
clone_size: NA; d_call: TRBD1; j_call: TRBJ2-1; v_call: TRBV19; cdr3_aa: CASSSDRGRNNEQFF; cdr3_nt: TGTGCCAGTAGTAGCGACAGGGGAAGGAACAATGAGCAGTTCTTC
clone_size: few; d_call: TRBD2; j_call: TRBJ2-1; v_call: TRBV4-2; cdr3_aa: CASSQDRTSHRNEQFF; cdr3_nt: TGTGCCAGCAGCCAAGATAGGACTAGTCATCGGAATGAGCAGTTCTTC
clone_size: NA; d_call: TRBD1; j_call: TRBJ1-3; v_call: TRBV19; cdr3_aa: CASGQGPHISGNTIYF; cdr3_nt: TGTGCCAGCGGACAGGGACCTCACATCTCTGGAAACACCATATATTTT
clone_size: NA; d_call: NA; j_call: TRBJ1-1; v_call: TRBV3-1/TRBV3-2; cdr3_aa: CASSQSESNPGTFF; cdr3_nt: TGTGCCAGCAGCCAGTCCGAATCGAACCCGGGGACTTTCTTT
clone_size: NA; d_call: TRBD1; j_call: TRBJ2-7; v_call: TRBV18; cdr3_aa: CASSPPGGRYEQYF; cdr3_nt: TGTGCCAGCTCACCACCAGGGGGCCGGTATGAGCAGTACTTC
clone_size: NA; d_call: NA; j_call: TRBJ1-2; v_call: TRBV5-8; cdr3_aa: CASRRARRRYTF; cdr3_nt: TGTGCCAGCAGGAGGGCAAGACGGCGCTACACCTTC
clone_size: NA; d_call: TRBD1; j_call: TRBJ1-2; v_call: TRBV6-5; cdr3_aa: CASRKQGAPGYTF; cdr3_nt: TGTGCCAGCAGGAAACAGGGGGCGCCTGGCTACACCTTC
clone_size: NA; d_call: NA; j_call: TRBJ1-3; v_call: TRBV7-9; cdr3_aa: CASSQDEPSGNTIYF; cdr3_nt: TGTGCCAGCAGCCAGGATGAACCCTCTGGAAACACCATATATTTT
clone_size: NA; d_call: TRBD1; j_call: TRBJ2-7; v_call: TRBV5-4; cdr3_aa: CASSTYTGGYEQYF; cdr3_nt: TGTGCCAGCAGCACATACACAGGGGGCTACGAGCAGTACTTC
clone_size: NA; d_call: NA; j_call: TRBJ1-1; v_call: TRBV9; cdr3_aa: CASSASRGRTEAFF; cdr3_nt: TGTGCCAGCAGCGCGTCGCGGGGGCGGACTGAAGCTTTCTTT
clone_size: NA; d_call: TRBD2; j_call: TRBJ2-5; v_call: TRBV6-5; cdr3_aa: CASSYSVGGQETQYF; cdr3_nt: TGTGCCAGCAGTTACTCGGTGGGAGGGCAAGAGACCCAGTACTTC
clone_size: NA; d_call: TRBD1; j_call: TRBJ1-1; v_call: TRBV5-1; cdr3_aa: CASSGSRQGSAEAFF; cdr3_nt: TGCGCCAGCAGCGGCAGCCGACAGGGTTCGGCTGAAGCTTTCTTT
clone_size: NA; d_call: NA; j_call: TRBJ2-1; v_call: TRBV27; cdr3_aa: CARQLVQHSYNEQFF; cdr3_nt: TGTGCCCGCCAACTAGTGCAGCACTCCTACAATGAGCAGTTCTTC
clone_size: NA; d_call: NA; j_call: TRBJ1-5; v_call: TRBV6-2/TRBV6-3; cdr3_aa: CASSRRVAINQPQHF; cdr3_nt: TGTGCCAGCAGTCGGAGAGTAGCGATCAATCAGCCCCAGCATTTT
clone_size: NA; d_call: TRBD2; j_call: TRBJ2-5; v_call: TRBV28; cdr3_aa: CASSRAGVLETQYF; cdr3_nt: TGTGCCAGCAGTCGAGCGGGAGTGTTGGAGACCCAGTACTTC
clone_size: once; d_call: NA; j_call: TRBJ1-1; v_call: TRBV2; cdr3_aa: CASSEGEGMNTEAFF; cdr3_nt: TGTGCCAGCAGTGAAGGGGAGGGAATGAACACTGAAGCTTTCTTT
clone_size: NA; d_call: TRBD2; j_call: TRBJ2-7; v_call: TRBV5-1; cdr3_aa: CASSLVAGGTYEQYF; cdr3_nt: TGCGCCAGCAGCTTGGTAGCGGGAGGTACCTACGAGCAGTACTTC
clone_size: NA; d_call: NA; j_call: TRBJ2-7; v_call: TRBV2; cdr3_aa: CASSDHVAFRDEQYF; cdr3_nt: TGTGCCAGCAGTGATCATGTTGCATTTAGAGACGAGCAGTACTTC
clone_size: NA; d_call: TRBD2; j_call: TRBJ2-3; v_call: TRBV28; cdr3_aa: CASRTSGHTDTQYF; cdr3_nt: TGTGCCAGTAGGACTAGCGGACACACAGATACGCAGTATTTT
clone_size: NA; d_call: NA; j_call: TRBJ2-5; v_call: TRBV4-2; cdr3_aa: CASSQGSGAGPAEETQYF; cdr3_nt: TGTGCCAGCAGCCAAGGGAGTGGCGCAGGGCCAGCTGAAGAGACCCAGTACTTC
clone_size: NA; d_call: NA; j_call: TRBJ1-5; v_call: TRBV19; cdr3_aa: CASSERRASNQPQHF; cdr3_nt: TGTGCCAGTAGTGAACGGAGGGCTAGCAATCAGCCCCAGCATTTT
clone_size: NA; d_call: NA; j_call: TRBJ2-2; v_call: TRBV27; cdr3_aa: CASTGVAGELFF; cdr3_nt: TGTGCCAGCACCGGGGTTGCCGGGGAGCTGTTTTTT
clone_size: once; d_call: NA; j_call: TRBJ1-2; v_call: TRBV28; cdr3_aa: CASSPNDSRYGYTF; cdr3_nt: TGTGCCAGCAGCCCTAATGACAGTCGCTATGGCTACACCTTC
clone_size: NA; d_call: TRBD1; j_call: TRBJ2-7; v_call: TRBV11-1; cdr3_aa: CASTGQGLLDEQYF; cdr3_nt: TGTGCCAGCACCGGACAGGGTTTATTGGATGAGCAGTACTTC
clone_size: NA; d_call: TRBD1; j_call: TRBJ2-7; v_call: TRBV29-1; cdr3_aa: CSVGRGQSYEQYF; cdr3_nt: TGCAGCGTTGGTAGGGGACAGTCCTACGAGCAGTACTTC
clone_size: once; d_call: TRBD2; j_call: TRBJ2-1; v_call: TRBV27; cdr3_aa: CASSLLLAGGPNEQFF; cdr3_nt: TGTGCCAGCAGTTTACTCCTAGCGGGAGGGCCAAATGAGCAGTTCTTC
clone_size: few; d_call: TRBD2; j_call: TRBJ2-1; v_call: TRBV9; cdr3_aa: CASSVVGLAGWEYNEQFF; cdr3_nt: TGTGCCAGCAGCGTAGTGGGTCTAGCGGGATGGGAATACAATGAGCAGTTCTTC
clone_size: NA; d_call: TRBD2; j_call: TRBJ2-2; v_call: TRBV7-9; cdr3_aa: CASSSPQGLAETNTGELFF; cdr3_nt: TGTGCCAGCAGCTCCCCCCAAGGACTAGCGGAGACGAACACCGGGGAGCTGTTTTTT